These 21 T cell receptor beta chains came from one sample sequenced in a study of blood T cell repertoires in COVID-19. The protocol was immunoSEQ multiplex PCR, while the TCRdb copy is restricted to in-frame clones and leaves out a portion. The table shows under 250,000 clones, with more than 70% occurring only once. Input material: peripheral blood. The receptors were sampled from a man aged 40-49 years with active or convalescent COVID-19.

The chain links TRBV28 to TRBJ1-1; weak D call: TRBD1 (5 bases). This CDR3 contains 12 residues. Germline assignment: CDR1 MDHEN and CDR2 SYDVKM. V lost 5 bases and J 5 bases, leaving 9 bases between the germline ends. CDR3 DNA sequence: TGTGCCAGCAGTCCCCGACAGACTGAAGCTTTCTTT. Its translation is CASSPRQTEAFF.

The V gene is TRBV9, the J gene TRBJ1-2; 8 bases fit TRBD1. CDR1 SGDLS and CDR2 YYNGEE come from the germline V gene. V lost 4 bases and J lost 2; bases outside the gene matches: 7. The CDR3 sequence is 15 residues long. DNA for the CDR3: TGTGCCAGCAGCTCTGAGTACAGGGGGAACTATGGCTACACCTTC. Translation: CASSSEYRGNYGYTF.

The V gene is TRBV6-5, the J gene TRBJ1-5, with 9 bases aligning to TRBD1. The trim removed 4 bases at V and 3 bases at J, leaving 4 bases unmatched. CDR1 is MNHEY and CDR2 is SVGAGI in the germline V gene. The CDR3 contains 15 residues. The CDR3 DNA reads as TGTGCCAGCAGTTTGACAGGGGGTTTCAATCAGCCCCAGCATTTT. Translated, it gives CASSLTGGFNQPQHF.

The V gene is TRBV24-1, the J gene TRBJ2-1; the match to TRBD1 covers 10 bases. The ends lost 3 bases at V and 9 bases at J; junction bases unmatched: 10. Germline V gives CDR1 KGHDR, CDR2 SFDVKD. The CDR3 consists of 16 residues. The CDR3 DNA reads TGTGCCACCAGTGATAGGGGACAGGGGTTTAGGGGTGAGCAGTTCTTC. It encodes CATSDRGQGFRGEQFF.

This chain connects TRBV3-1 (or the pseudogene TRBV3-2) to TRBJ1-1; 8 positions match TRBD1. CDR3 length equals 14 residues. Germline V gene sequence: CDR1 LGHDT, CDR2 YNNKEL (reference sequence). Losses at the gene ends were 2 bases for V and 3 bases for J; bases not matched to a gene: 2. The CDR3 region has the DNA TGTGCCAGCAGCCAACTGGACAGGGACACTGAAGCTTTCTTT. Amino acid sequence: CASSQLDRDTEAFF.

This clone showed up just once. The V gene is TRBV1, the J gene TRBJ1-1; TRBD1, the table's D call, was not compared with the DNA. TRBV1 is labeled a pseudogene. The CDR3 covers 15 residues. CDR3 in DNA: TGCACCAGCAGACCAGGACAGGGCGAAAACACTGAAGCTTTCTTT. Its translation: CTSRPGQGENTEAFF.

CDR3 loop: CSVETGLAGGPGETQYF. The CDR3, as DNA: TGCAGCGTTGAAACCGGACTAGCGGGGGGGCCTGGGGAGACCCAGTACTTC. The J gene is TRBJ2-5, the V gene TRBV29-1; 15 nucleotides agree with TRBD2. CDR1 is SQVTM, CDR2 ANQGSEA, per germline. The CDR3 is made up of 17 amino acids. Trimming took 2 bases from V and 5 from J; bases not matched to a gene: 9.

This chain links TRBV5-1 with TRBJ2-7, with TRBD2 matching over 7 bases. Germline trimming cut 7 bases from V and 5 bases from J; bases unmatched to any gene: 12. Germline assignment: CDR1 SGHRS and CDR2 YFSETQ. CDR3 size: 14 residues. The CDR3 sequence is CASGGLAGVNEQYF. The DNA for the CDR3 is TGCGCCAGCGGAGGGCTGGCGGGAGTCAACGAGCAGTACTTC.

V usage is TRBV6-5 and J usage is TRBJ1-2, with no clear D. With 8 bases removed from V and 5 bases from J, the gap between germline ends came to 18 bases. The CDR3 spans 14 residues. Germline V gene sequence: CDR1 MNHEY, CDR2 SVGAGI. DNA of the CDR3: TGTGCCAGCCGCTCTCTAGCTACGGCTTATGGCTACACCTTC. Translated: CASRSLATAYGYTF.

The chain has TRBV12-3 or TRBV12-4 and TRBJ1-1; possible D gene TRBD1, 5 bases. V shed 8 bases and J shed 0 bases, with 10 bases lying between them. The CDR3 has 13 residues. The CDR3, as DNA: TGTGCCAGCTTGACAGTACTGAACACTGAAGCTTTCTTT. Translation gives CASLTVLNTEAFF.

In its sample, this clone was seen a few times. The gene calls are TRBV19 and TRBJ2-7; D possibly corresponds to TRBD2 (5 bases). Trimming shortened V by 3 bases and J by 0 bases, and 12 bases separated the two germline ends. Germline CDR1 is LNHDA and CDR2 is SQIVND (reference sequence). This CDR3 spans 15 amino acids. CDR3 nucleotide sequence: TGTGCCAGTAGTATCAGGAGTACTAGCTCCTACGAGCAGTACTTC. It encodes CASSIRSTSSYEQYF.

This clone was picked up a small number of times. This chain links TRBV7-6 with TRBJ1-2; a possible D gene is TRBD1 (6 bases). This CDR3 comprises 15 residues. Germline V lookup: CDR1 SGHVS, CDR2 FNYEAQ. Between the trimmed V and J ends, which lost 5 bases and 3 bases, there was a span of 16 bases. CDR3 DNA: TGTGCCAGCAGCCCAGGGACAACGCGGGACTATGGCTACACCTTC. It translates to CASSPGTTRDYGYTF. Full variable domain (outside the CDR3, taken from reference TRBV7-6 and TRBJ1-2): GAGVSQSPRYKVTKRGQDVALRCDPISGHVSLYWYRQALGQGPEFLTYFNYEAQQDKSGLPNDRFSAERPEGSISTLTIQRTEQRDSAMYRCASSPGTTRDYGYTFGSGTRLTVV.

V usage is TRBV18 and J usage is TRBJ1-2; 7 bases are shared with TRBD1. J lost 6 bases, V lost 3 bases, and 10 bases had no gene match. The CDR3 is 15 amino acids. The germline V gene has CDR1 KGHSH and CDR2 LQKENI. The CDR3 nucleotides are TGTGCCAGCTCACCCCCATCGACAGGGAGGAATGGCTACACCTTC. This sequence encodes CASSPPSTGRNGYTF.

This sequence joins TRBV11-2 and TRBJ2-7; D gene unclear. V dropped 0 bases and J dropped 3 bases, with 12 bases sitting between them. This CDR3 has 15 residues. The germline V gene encodes CDR1 SGHAT and CDR2 FQNNGV. The CDR3 here is CASSLDVPLYYEQYF. As DNA, the CDR3 is TGTGCCAGCAGCTTAGATGTACCGCTATACTACGAGCAGTACTTC.

This clone was seen once. The chain carries TRBV19 and TRBJ2-3, with 11 positions matching TRBD2. V shed 3 bases and J 7 bases; nucleotides not matched to a gene: 6. CDR3 length equals 15 residues. Germline CDR1 LNHDA, CDR2 SQIVND (reference sequence). CDR3 region: CASSIVAGGGNTQYF. The CDR3 bases are TGTGCCAGTAGTATCGTAGCGGGAGGGGGTAATACGCAGTATTTT.

The chain uses TRBV3-1 (or the pseudogene TRBV3-2) and TRBJ2-5, with TRBD2 identical over 11 bases. J was trimmed by 4 bases and V by 1 base; bases with no gene match: 14. The CDR3 covers 19 residues. Germline V gene data show CDR1 as LGHDT and CDR2 as YNNKEL (reference sequence). CDR3 in amino acids: CASSQGPGTSGRRRETQYF. CDR3 nucleotides: TGTGCCAGCAGCCAAGGGCCCGGGACTAGCGGCCGCAGGAGAGAGACCCAGTACTTC.

V is TRBV10-3 and J is TRBJ2-1, with 11 positions matching TRBD2. The germline CDR1 and CDR2 sequences are ENHRY and SYGVKD. Unmatched junction bases numbered 5, after V lost 7 bases and J lost 3 bases. The CDR3 totals 15 residues. CDR3 sequence: CAINPGLADYNEQFF. The CDR3 DNA reads TGTGCCATCAACCCGGGACTAGCGGACTACAATGAGCAGTTCTTC.

The chain combines TRBV18 with TRBJ1-1, with 10 bases that match TRBD1. The CDR3 consists of 14 residues. Germline CDR1 reads KGHSH; CDR2 reads LQKENI. V lost 8 bases, J lost 4 bases, and 7 bases stayed unmatched. The CDR3 bases are TGTGCCAGCACCCCCCGGGACAGGGGCACTGAAGCTTTCTTT. Its translation is CASTPRDRGTEAFF.

The chain combines TRBV14 with TRBJ1-1, with 8 bases fitting TRBD1. The CDR3 is made up of 13 amino acids. J lost 10 bases, V lost 0 bases, and 4 bases had no gene match. Germline CDR1 reads SGHDN; CDR2 reads FVKESK. DNA for the CDR3: TGTGCCAGCAGCCAAGAAGGGGACAGGAGAGCTTTCTTT. Encoded protein: CASSQEGDRRAFF.

The rearrangement joins TRBV4-3 to TRBJ2-1; a possible D gene is TRBD1 (6 bases). Trimming took 0 bases from V and 6 from J, leaving 15 bases between them. Per germline, CDR1 LGHNA and CDR2 YSLEER. The CDR3 runs to 16 residues. This CDR3 is CASSQESGGSFNEQFF. CDR3 DNA: TGCGCCAGCAGCCAAGAAAGTGGGGGCAGTTTCAATGAGCAGTTCTTC.

This clone was seen only once. The rearrangement joins TRBV3-1 (or the pseudogene TRBV3-2) to TRBJ2-3; D remains ambiguous. CDR1 is LGHDT and CDR2 is YNNKEL in the germline V gene (reference sequence). The CDR3 covers 11 residues. Trimming stripped 0 bases from V and 8 bases from J, with 3 bases between. For the CDR3, the DNA is TGTGCCAGCAGCCAAGACGTTACGCAGTATTTT. This encodes CASSQDVTQYF.